This T cell receptor beta chain was captured by sequencing in a study of T cell repertoires in cytomegalovirus infection. On this clonotype itself: What it recognizes is unknown.

TCRdb passed the reads through MiXCR, listing each CDR3 protein once. Found here are 25,000 to 35,000 distinct CDR3 sequences, 15% to 20% of them singletons; the top ten hold 80% to 90%. Here the sequenced sample was CD8+ T cells from cultured PBMCs, taken from culture after CMV antigen stimulation. The source of this sequence is a human donor in good health (CMV status not recorded). Some clones in this sample may be carry-over from other donors' samples.

CDR3 sequence (DNA): TGTGCCAGCAGCTTAGATATACGGGGGGGCCGGGGCGGGGAGCTGTTTTTT. Its translation is CASSLDIRGGRGGELFF. The rearrangement links TRBV7-2 to TRBJ2-2, with 8 bases aligning to TRBD2. The CDR3 sequence is 17 residues long. Trimming took 1 base from V and 7 from J; bases not matched to a gene: 11. Looked up from germline, CDR1 is SGHTA and CDR2 is FQGNSA.